The 24 T cell receptor beta chains below come from one sample, sequenced in a study of low-dose radiotherapy and immunotherapy resistance in tumors. Described time point: before trial treatment. Gene-specific TRAV and TRBV primers were used for first-strand cDNA, covering alpha and beta chains. TCR amplification involved roughly 21 PCR cycles with a constant-region primer and V-primer adapter. TCRdb re-called the reads through MiXCR, storing one row per CDR3 protein. Seen here are tens of thousands of distinct CDR3 sequences, around 30% observed once, and the top ten hold around 10%. The sequences come from PBMCs, collected before treatment. All receptors come from a female donor with ovarian cancer.

This clonotype was observed a handful of times. The chain recombines TRBV7-2 with TRBJ2-1; TRBD2 is a possible D gene (6 bases). Trimming cost V 5 bases and J 8 bases, with 16 bases left between them. The CDR3 extends over 14 amino acids. The V gene's germline CDR1 is SGHTA and CDR2 FQGNSA. The CDR3 is CASSPVLAHHEQFF. The CDR3 nucleotides read TGTGCCAGCAGCCCAGTGCTAGCGCACCATGAGCAGTTCTTC.

This clonotype was observed many times. The chain is built from TRBV7-9 and TRBJ1-2; D call uncertain. CDR1 is SEHNR, CDR2 FQNEAQ, per germline (reference sequence). Trimming took 2 bases from V and 6 from J, leaving 7 bases between them. This CDR3 has 12 amino acids. The CDR3, as DNA: TGTGCCAGCAGCTTATATGGGAATGGCTACACCTTC. Residues: CASSLYGNGYTF.

This clonotype was counted between two and nine times. The V and J genes are TRBV30 and TRBJ1-1, with a possible D match to TRBD1 (5 bases). The CDR3 is 17 residues long. Germline-derived CDR1 and CDR2 are GTSNPN and SVGIG (reference sequence). V gave up 3 bases and J gave up 3 bases, with 23 bases separating them. In DNA, the CDR3 is TGTGCCTGGAGACGATCGGGACCAGCCCCTTCGGACACTGAAGCTTTCTTT. Encoded protein: CAWRRSGPAPSDTEAFF.

This clonotype has ten or more counts. The CDR3 here is CASSYTNSDTQYF. CDR3 bases: TGTGCCAGCAGTTACACTAATTCAGATACGCAGTATTTT. The rearrangement uses TRBV13 and TRBJ2-3; D is ambiguous. Germline V gene sequence: CDR1 PRHDT, CDR2 FYEKMQ (reference sequence). V was pared by 6 bases and J by 4 bases, with 11 bases between. This CDR3 spans 13 amino acids.

Notes on this clonotype: One base separates it from a far larger clone, so it is likely a read error. V usage is TRBV13 and J usage is TRBJ1-1; D might be TRBD1 (5 bases). Looked up from germline, CDR1 is PRHDT and CDR2 is FYEKMQ (reference sequence). The CDR3 covers 14 residues. CDR3 sequence reads: CASGPWGPETETFF. In nucleotides, the CDR3 is TGTGCCAGCGGCCCATGGGGCCCTGAGACTGAAACTTTCTTT. Filled out from reference TRBV13 and TRBJ1-1, the complete variable domain reads AAGVIQSPRHLIKEKRETATLKCYPIPRHDTVYWYQQGPGQDPQFLISFYEKMQSDKGSIPDRFSAQQFSDYHSELNMSSLELGDSALYFCASGPWGPETETFFGQGTRLTVV.

This clonotype was observed at least ten times. The rearrangement uses TRBV12-3 or TRBV12-4 and TRBJ2-1, with D perhaps being TRBD1 or TRBD2 (7 bases each). The CDR3 contains 15 residues. V lost 7 bases to trimming and J lost 6 bases, with 19 bases between them. CDR3 amino acids: CASTQGGGLGNEQFF. The CDR3 DNA follows: TGTGCCAGCACCCAGGGGGGGGGGCTGGGCAATGAGCAGTTCTTC.

There are many counts of this clonotype. The rearrangement joins TRBV7-9 to TRBJ2-3; D may match TRBD1 or TRBD2 (6 bases each). Per the germline V gene, CDR1 is SEHNR and CDR2 is FQNEAQ (reference sequence). This CDR3 comprises 17 residues. The V end was cut by 3 bases, the J end by 5 bases, with 21 bases between. CDR3 protein: CASSLGATGGPGDTQYF. CDR3 DNA: TGTGCCAGCAGCTTGGGGGCAACCGGGGGCCCAGGAGATACGCAGTATTTT.

This clonotype appeared once. CDR3 DNA: TGTGCCAGCATGCAACAGGGTTCACCCCTCCACTTT. Protein: CASMQQGSPLHF. This chain joins TRBV28 and TRBJ1-6; a weak D match, TRBD1 (6 bases). The germline V and J ends were trimmed by 7 bases and 9 bases, with 10 bases remaining between them. From germline, CDR1 is MDHEN and CDR2 SYDVKM. This CDR3 is built from 12 residues.

The rearrangement links TRBV5-6 to TRBJ1-5; no reliable D call. CDR1 is SGHDT and CDR2 is YYEEEE in the germline V gene. V lost 1 base and J lost 4, with 6 bases in between. The CDR3 has 13 residues. Here the CDR3 reads CASSLFRNQPQHF. The CDR3 region has the DNA TGTGCCAGCAGCTTGTTCAGAAATCAGCCCCAGCATTTT.

This chain links TRBV6-5 with TRBJ2-3, with D tentatively TRBD2 (5 bases). V shed 5 bases and J shed 3 bases, with 15 bases lying between them. The CDR3 runs to 15 residues. The V gene's germline CDR1 is MNHEY and CDR2 SVGAGI. CDR3 region: CASSAGDRQTDTQYF. DNA for the CDR3: TGTGCCAGCAGTGCCGGGGATAGGCAGACAGATACGCAGTATTTT.

This clonotype showed up many times. CDR3 nucleotides: TGTGCCAGCATGAAGGTCGGGGTCAGCAATGAGCAGTTCTTC. This sequence encodes CASMKVGVSNEQFF. The V and J genes are TRBV25-1 and TRBJ2-1; D might be TRBD2 (5 bases). The CDR3 consists of 14 residues. In germline, CDR1 is MGHDK, CDR2 SYGVNS. Between the trimmed V and J ends, which lost 7 bases and 6 bases, there was a span of 16 bases.

In this sample, this clonotype turned up a few times. This probably arose from a read error, given a far larger clone one base away. The chain links TRBV3-1 to TRBJ2-7; unclear D gene. CDR1 is LGHDT and CDR2 is YNNKEL in the germline V gene (reference sequence). The CDR3 has 12 residues. The V and J ends lost 1 base and 7 bases respectively, with 8 bases between them. The chain's CDR3 is CASSQAGLEQYF. The DNA for the CDR3 is TGTGCCAGCAGCCAAGCTGGTCTTGAGCAGTACTTC.

CDR3 loop: CASSADLPGTGGGEQYF. CDR3 sequence (DNA): TGTGCCAGCAGCGCCGACCTCCCTGGGACAGGGGGCGGCGAGCAGTACTTC. The chain has TRBV9 and TRBJ2-7; 12 bases fit TRBD1. This CDR3 region has 17 residues. The ends lost 3 bases at V and 6 bases at J; junction bases unmatched: 13. Germline CDR1 and CDR2: SGDLS and YYNGEE.

Ten or more counts support this clonotype. This chain uses TRBV3-1 with TRBJ1-3; D gene unclear. Between the trimmed V and J ends, which lost 4 bases and 0 bases, there was a span of 13 bases. Germline CDR1 is LGHDT and CDR2 is YNNKEL (reference sequence). This CDR3 is 16 amino acids long. In DNA form, the CDR3 reads TGTGCCAGCAGCCGGAACCCGGGAGGCTCTGGAAACACCATATATTTT. Translating gives CASSRNPGGSGNTIYF.

In regard to this clonotype: With only one base between it and a far larger clone, this is likely a read error. The chain carries TRBV23-1 and TRBJ2-5; D call uncertain. TRBV23-1 is marked as an open reading frame, function uncertain. Trimming stripped 7 bases from V and 11 bases from J, with 23 bases between. The CDR3 has 14 residues. CDR3 DNA: TGCGCCAGCACCGCATTGTCGGGTGATGATGAGCAGTACTTC. Protein product: CASTALSGDDEQYF.

Worth noting for this clonotype: Germline is not matched at one junction end, which may reflect a read error. The V gene is TRBV29-1, the J gene TRBJ2-1; 8 positions agree with TRBD2. The CDR3 extends over 10 amino acids. The germline gives CDR1 SQVTM, CDR2 ANQGSEA. CDR3 amino acids: CSVREREPFF. The CDR3 DNA sequence: TGCAGCGTTCGAGAGCGGGAGCCGTTCTTC.

To note about this clonotype: It is unclear where the CDR3 begins or ends on the DNA, so no DNA is shown, and the CDR3 is as TCRdb lists it. The chain couples TRBV5-4 to TRBJ2-2; the listed D gene, TRBD2, was not tested against the DNA. Germline CDR1 reads SGHNT; CDR2 reads YYREEE (reference sequence). The CDR3 numbers 16 amino acids, ends counted. Here the CDR3 reads CASSRPPNGELFFFFF.

On this clonotype itself: Compared with germline, one end of the junction differs, possibly owing to a read error. The J gene is TRBJ2-1, the V gene TRBV5-4, with D unresolved. Germline loops: CDR1 SGHNT, CDR2 YYREEE (reference sequence). The CDR3 has 11 residues. In DNA form, the CDR3 reads TGTGCCAGCAGCCAAGACAAGGAGCAGTTCTTC. Amino acids: CASSQDKEQFF.

There are many counts of this clonotype. The rearrangement joins TRBV18 to TRBJ2-7, with D perhaps TRBD1 (6 bases). CDR1 is KGHSH and CDR2 is LQKENI in the germline V gene. V shed 2 bases and J shed 3 bases, with 8 bases lying between them. The CDR3 contains 13 residues. CDR3 in amino acids: CASSPGQHYEQYF. For the CDR3, the DNA is TGTGCCAGCTCACCAGGACAGCACTACGAGCAGTACTTC.

The chain recombines TRBV20-1 with TRBJ1-1, with D perhaps TRBD1 (6 bases). V was cut by 3 bases and J by 6 bases, with 26 bases left in between. CDR3 length: 17 residues. Germline CDR1 is DFQATT and CDR2 is SNEGSKA (reference sequence). The CDR3 spells CSARPQTPVGGTAEAFF. The DNA for the CDR3 is TGCAGTGCTAGGCCCCAGACCCCTGTAGGGGGAACGGCTGAAGCTTTCTTT.

This clonotype has a count of ten or more. The chain links TRBV5-1 to TRBJ2-4; 8 positions agree with TRBD2. The CDR3 runs to 16 residues. CDR1 SGHRS and CDR2 YFSETQ come from the germline V gene. V was clipped by 3 bases and J by 5 bases; unmatched bases: 10. CDR3 DNA sequence: TGCGCCAGCAGCTACCCGCCGGGGGGGGCAGAAAACATTCAGTACTTC. It codes for CASSYPPGGAENIQYF.

This sequence joins TRBV3-1 and TRBJ2-6, with a possible D match to TRBD1 (6 bases). Germline-derived CDR1 and CDR2 are LGHDT and YNNKEL (reference sequence). The CDR3 spans 17 residues. V lost 3 bases and J lost 0, with 12 bases in between. CDR3 sequence: CASSQRTVLSGANVLTF. The CDR3 DNA follows: TGTGCCAGCAGCCAGAGGACAGTGCTCTCTGGGGCCAACGTCCTGACTTTC.

On this clonotype itself: The germline gene is not matched at one end of the junction; a read error may be the cause. The V call is TRBV5-5, the J call TRBJ1-4; D uncertain. There are 16 residues in the CDR3. The V gene's germline CDR1 is SGHKS and CDR2 YYEKEE (reference sequence). CDR3 bases: TGTGCCAGCAGCCGCCGGATGGACTCAACTAATGAAAGACTGTTTTTT. Translation: CASSRRMDSTNERLFF.

There are many counts of this clonotype. The chain recombines TRBV5-1 with TRBJ1-1; TRBD1 might be the D (6 bases). V lost 4 bases and J 5 bases, leaving 9 bases between the germline ends. Looked up from germline, CDR1 is SGHRS and CDR2 is YFSETQ. The CDR3 is 12 residues long. The CDR3 DNA sequence: TGCGCCAGCAGCCAGGGGAGTACTGAAGCTTTCTTT. As protein: CASSQGSTEAFF.